These 7 T cell receptor beta chains share one sample of origin, sequenced in a study of response to subunit inactivated influenza vaccine. Using its own MiXCR run on the RT-PCR reads, TCRdb lists one record per CDR3 protein. The table includes roughly 630,000 distinct CDR3 sequences, 13% to 15% detected once. The material was PBMCs from blood, obtained 14 days before vaccination. Every receptor here comes from a man in his fifties who received an inactivated influenza vaccine.

This clonotype was observed at least ten times. The CDR3 DNA follows: TGCGCCAGCAGCCAAGATGGAACGGAGAGAAATGAGCAGTTCTTC. Translating gives CASSQDGTERNEQFF. The chain recombines TRBV4-3 with TRBJ2-1; D unresolved. Trimming shortened V by 0 bases and J by 7 bases, and 13 bases separated the two germline ends. In germline, CDR1 is LGHNA, CDR2 YSLEER. The CDR3 has 15 amino acids.

This clonotype was recorded a few times. The chain combines TRBV3-1 with TRBJ2-2; tentatively, D is TRBD2 (7 bases). The CDR3 runs to 16 residues. Germline CDR1 reads LGHDT; CDR2 reads YNNKEL (reference sequence). V gave up 2 bases and J gave up 2 bases, with 12 bases separating them. DNA of the CDR3: TGTGCCAGCAGCCAATGGTGGGGGGGCAACACCGGGGAGCTGTTTTTT. This encodes CASSQWWGGNTGELFF.

The CDR3: CASSPGLAGEINTGELFF. In nucleotides, the CDR3 is TGCGCCAGCAGCCCGGGACTAGCGGGAGAAATCAACACCGGGGAGCTGTTTTTT. The chain uses TRBV4-3 and TRBJ2-2; 14 positions agree with TRBD2. In germline, CDR1 is LGHNA, CDR2 YSLEER. CDR3 length equals 18 residues. The trim removed 4 bases at V and 2 bases at J, leaving 6 bases unmatched.

This clonotype was seen many times. The chain employs TRBV28 and TRBJ2-3; D might be TRBD2 (6 bases). V gave up 8 bases and J gave up 3 bases, with 12 bases separating them. Germline CDR1 reads MDHEN; CDR2 reads SYDVKM. This CDR3 has 13 residues. For the CDR3, the DNA is TGTGCCAGCGGGACTTCTCGAACAGATACGCAGTATTTT. Translated: CASGTSRTDTQYF.

This chain joins TRBV27 and TRBJ2-1; TRBD2 matches at 13 bases. The CDR3 contains 20 residues. The junction had 13 bases not matched to a gene; V was cut back by 5 bases and J by 0 bases. Germline lookup yields CDR1 MNHEY and CDR2 SMNVEV (reference sequence). Written as DNA, the CDR3 is TGTGCCAGCAGTGACGTGACTAGCGGGAGGTCTAGGGCCTCCTACAATGAGCAGTTCTTC. This translates into CASSDVTSGRSRASYNEQFF.

This clonotype turned up a few times. The CDR3, as DNA: TGTGCCACCGGGGGGGGAGGACCCACAGATACGCAGTATTTT. It encodes CATGGGGPTDTQYF. The V and J genes are TRBV24-1 and TRBJ2-3, with TRBD2 identical over 7 bases. The CDR3 is made up of 14 amino acids. V trimming: 9 bases; J trimming: 2 bases; junction bases outside the gene matches: 7. Germline V gives CDR1 KGHDR, CDR2 SFDVKD.

This clonotype showed up just a few times. This chain connects TRBV10-1 to TRBJ2-7, with D perhaps TRBD1 (6 bases). Germline loops: CDR1 WNHNN, CDR2 SYGVQD (reference sequence). V lost 3 bases and J 2 bases, leaving 11 bases between the germline ends. This CDR3 has 14 residues. CDR3 loop: CASSELGAPYEQYF. The CDR3 region has the DNA TGCGCCAGCAGTGAATTGGGGGCCCCCTACGAGCAGTACTTC.